The clone carrying this TCR beta chain was counted once. Everyone who took part was roughly 18 to 89 years old, and they came from 24 US areas. Cohort 3 donors counted as recovered after two negative PCRs, clearance, or resolved symptoms. This record comes from a study of blood T cell repertoires in COVID-19. About the study: COVID-19 samples from acute and convalescent phases originated in the United States, Italy and Spain.

The V gene's germline CDR1 is SGHKS and CDR2 YYEKEE (reference sequence). This CDR3 contains 17 residues. V was clipped by 0 bases and J by 7 bases, with 17 bases between them. Measured with immunoSEQ multiplex PCR; TCRdb has only the in-frame clones, and not every one. In the table there are fewer than 450,000 clones, 88% of which are singletons. The rearrangement links TRBV5-5 to TRBJ1-6; D is possibly TRBD1 (6 bases). The sequenced material came from PBMCs or T cells enriched from blood (not recorded which). The clonotype originates from a woman between 18 and 29 years old who had recovered from COVID-19. CDR3 residues: CASSLELGRGGNSPLHF. CDR3 in DNA: TGTGCCAGCAGCTTGGAATTGGGCAGGGGTGGCAATTCACCCCTCCACTTT. The whole variable domain, remainder taken from reference TRBV5-5 and TRBJ1-6, is DAGVTQSPTHLIKTRGQQVTLRCSPISGHKSVSWYQQVLGQGPQFIFQYYEKEERGRGNFPDRFSARQFPNYSSELNVNALLLGDSALYLCASSLELGRGGNSPLHFGNGTRLTVT.